The rows below give T cell receptor beta chains drawn from one sample of a study of T cell changes during pregnancy in multiple sclerosis. Using immunoSEQ multiplex PCR, the repertoire was profiled, and TCRdb retains in-frame clones only, with some absent. The table lists about 75,000 clones, 94% of them singletons. The sample in question was CD4+ T cells from peripheral blood mononuclear cells, obtained after pregnancy. The receptor source for this set is a female donor with multiple sclerosis, enrolled in a pregnancy study. The CDR3 runs from the conserved cysteine through the conserved F or W. Each record gives: clone size, V gene, J gene, D gene, CDR3 protein, CDR3 DNA. D genes are given only for firm matches. The size of a clone is reported for some rows only, either as once, few or many, or as a class for expanded clones.

clone size: .
V gene: TRBV7-9
J gene: TRBJ2-3
D gene: TRBD1
CDR3 protein: CASSLAGGFADTQYF
CDR3 DNA: TGTGCCAGCAGCTTAGCAGGGGGCTTTGCAGATACGCAGTATTTT

clone size: .
V gene: TRBV4-2
J gene: TRBJ2-7
D gene: .
CDR3 protein: CASSQDFRGSYEQYF
CDR3 DNA: TGTGCCAGCAGCCAGGACTTCAGGGGTTCCTACGAGCAGTACTTC

clone size: .
V gene: TRBV6-1
J gene: TRBJ2-2
D gene: .
CDR3 protein: CASSRAGELFF
CDR3 DNA: TGTGCCAGCAGTCGCGCCGGGGAGCTGTTTTTT

clone size: .
V gene: TRBV30
J gene: TRBJ2-7
D gene: TRBD2
CDR3 protein: CAARDWGGSYEQYF
CDR3 DNA: TGTGCCGCGCGGGACTGGGGAGGGTCATACGAGCAGTACTTC

clone size: .
V gene: TRBV5-1
J gene: TRBJ2-7
D gene: .
CDR3 protein: CASSLAPGDHEQYF
CDR3 DNA: TGCGCCAGCAGCTTGGCCCCAGGGGACCACGAGCAGTACTTC

clone size: .
V gene: TRBV5-1
J gene: TRBJ1-1
D gene: TRBD1
CDR3 protein: CASSLRTGYGTEAFF
CDR3 DNA: TGCGCCAGCAGCCTCCGGACAGGGTACGGCACTGAAGCTTTCTTT

clone size: .
V gene: TRBV28
J gene: TRBJ2-1
D gene: .
CDR3 protein: CASTGQLEQFF
CDR3 DNA: TGTGCCAGCACTGGACAATTAGAGCAGTTCTTC

clone size: .
V gene: TRBV29-1
J gene: TRBJ2-5
D gene: .
CDR3 protein: CSVETGSEETQYF
CDR3 DNA: TGCAGCGTTGAAACAGGGAGTGAAGAGACCCAGTACTTC

clone size: .
V gene: TRBV6-6
J gene: TRBJ2-3
D gene: TRBD2
CDR3 protein: CASSRRTSATDTQYF
CDR3 DNA: TGTGCCAGCAGTCGAAGGACTAGCGCAACAGATACGCAGTATTTT

clone size: .
V gene: TRBV28
J gene: TRBJ1-4
D gene: .
CDR3 protein: CASTDTSNEKLFF
CDR3 DNA: TGTGCCAGCACGGACACTTCAAATGAAAAACTGTTTTTT

clone size: .
V gene: TRBV25-1
J gene: TRBJ1-5
D gene: .
CDR3 protein: CASSESGVGGQPQHF
CDR3 DNA: TGTGCCAGCAGTGAATCTGGGGTCGGAGGTCAGCCCCAGCATTTT

clone size: .
V gene: TRBV19
J gene: TRBJ2-5
D gene: TRBD1
CDR3 protein: CASSQTGTGGRETQYF
CDR3 DNA: TGTGCCAGTAGTCAAACCGGGACAGGGGGCCGGGAGACCCAGTACTTC

clone size: .
V gene: TRBV7-8
J gene: TRBJ2-7
D gene: TRBD1
CDR3 protein: CASSFGQGVSDEQYF
CDR3 DNA: TGTGCCAGCAGCTTTGGACAGGGAGTTTCCGACGAGCAGTACTTC

clone size: .
V gene: TRBV5-1
J gene: TRBJ1-1
D gene: .
CDR3 protein: CASSRAGLFPSEAFF
CDR3 DNA: TGCGCCAGCAGCCGGGCAGGGTTGTTCCCCTCTGAAGCTTTCTTT

clone size: once
V gene: TRBV18
J gene: TRBJ1-3
D gene: .
CDR3 protein: CASSTGGRDSGNTIYF
CDR3 DNA: TGTGCCAGCTCGACGGGGGGGAGAGACTCTGGAAACACCATATATTTT

clone size: .
V gene: TRBV29-1
J gene: TRBJ2-5
D gene: .
CDR3 protein: CSAGTSQETQYF
CDR3 DNA: TGCAGCGCCGGGACTTCGCAAGAGACCCAGTACTTC

clone size: .
V gene: TRBV11-2
J gene: TRBJ1-3
D gene: .
CDR3 protein: CASSLDSGNTIYF
CDR3 DNA: TGTGCCAGCAGCTTAGACAGTGGAAACACCATATATTTT

clone size: .
V gene: TRBV5-4
J gene: TRBJ2-3
D gene: .
CDR3 protein: CASSFWGGASTDTQYF
CDR3 DNA: TGTGCCAGCAGCTTTTGGGGGGGGGCTAGCACAGATACGCAGTATTTT

clone size: .
V gene: TRBV18
J gene: TRBJ2-2
D gene: TRBD1
CDR3 protein: CASSFGQGTPGGTGELFF
CDR3 DNA: TGTGCCAGCTCTTTCGGACAGGGAACACCAGGAGGCACCGGGGAGCTGTTTTTT

clone size: .
V gene: TRBV11-2
J gene: TRBJ2-7
D gene: .
CDR3 protein: CASRPLQGREQYF
CDR3 DNA: TGTGCCAGCAGACCACTACAGGGCCGCGAGCAGTACTTC

clone size: .
V gene: TRBV28
J gene: TRBJ2-1
D gene: TRBD2
CDR3 protein: CASSLGGGRFSYNEQFF
CDR3 DNA: TGTGCCAGCAGTTTGGGGGGCGGGAGGTTTTCCTACAATGAGCAGTTCTTC

clone size: .
V gene: TRBV29-1
J gene: TRBJ2-1
D gene: .
CDR3 protein: CSVGGGRSYNEQFF
CDR3 DNA: TGCAGCGTGGGAGGGGGAAGGTCCTACAATGAGCAGTTCTTC

clone size: .
V gene: TRBV6-1
J gene: TRBJ2-3
D gene: .
CDR3 protein: CASSEAPGPDTQYF
CDR3 DNA: TGTGCCAGCAGTGAAGCACCGGGTCCAGATACGCAGTATTTT

clone size: .
V gene: TRBV5-1
J gene: TRBJ2-5
D gene: .
CDR3 protein: CASSPGYQETQYF
CDR3 DNA: TGCGCCAGCAGCCCGGGGTACCAAGAGACCCAGTACTTC

clone size: .
V gene: TRBV10-3
J gene: TRBJ2-1
D gene: TRBD2
CDR3 protein: CAISGALAGGPYNEQFF
CDR3 DNA: TGTGCCATCAGTGGGGCTCTAGCGGGAGGGCCCTACAATGAGCAGTTCTTC

clone size: .
V gene: TRBV7-9
J gene: TRBJ1-5
D gene: TRBD1
CDR3 protein: CASSLGQGFNQPQHF
CDR3 DNA: TGTGCCAGCAGCTTGGGACAGGGTTTCAATCAGCCCCAGCATTTT

clone size: .
V gene: TRBV19
J gene: TRBJ2-1
D gene: TRBD2
CDR3 protein: CATRLWAGDEQFF
CDR3 DNA: TGTGCCACGAGGCTCTGGGCGGGAGATGAGCAGTTCTTC

clone size: .
V gene: TRBV6-5
J gene: TRBJ2-7
D gene: .
CDR3 protein: CASSYSGVSSTYAQYF
CDR3 DNA: TGTGCCAGCAGTTACTCGGGCGTCAGTTCAACCTACGCGCAGTACTTC

clone size: .
V gene: TRBV6-5
J gene: TRBJ2-1
D gene: TRBD1
CDR3 protein: CASSRNSNRGVEQFF
CDR3 DNA: TGTGCCAGCAGCCGCAATTCAAACAGGGGAGTCGAGCAGTTCTTC

clone size: .
V gene: TRBV7-2
J gene: TRBJ1-5
D gene: .
CDR3 protein: CASSPRLGNQPQHF
CDR3 DNA: TGTGCCAGCAGCCCGAGGCTTGGCAATCAGCCCCAGCATTTT

clone size: .
V gene: TRBV28
J gene: TRBJ2-5
D gene: .
CDR3 protein: CASSLPPGRPETQYF
CDR3 DNA: TGTGCCAGCAGTTTACCACCGGGGAGGCCGGAGACCCAGTACTTC

clone size: .
V gene: TRBV9
J gene: TRBJ2-2
D gene: TRBD2
CDR3 protein: CASSLGTSGNTGELFF
CDR3 DNA: TGTGCCAGCAGCTTAGGGACTAGCGGGAATACCGGGGAGCTGTTTTTT

clone size: .
V gene: TRBV25-1
J gene: TRBJ1-1
D gene: .
CDR3 protein: CASMGQMNTEAFF
CDR3 DNA: TGTGCCAGCATGGGGCAGATGAACACTGAAGCTTTCTTT

clone size: .
V gene: TRBV19
J gene: TRBJ1-5
D gene: .
CDR3 protein: CASSPQGTSNQPQHF
CDR3 DNA: TGTGCCAGTAGCCCTCAGGGGACAAGCAATCAGCCCCAGCATTTT

clone size: .
V gene: TRBV19
J gene: TRBJ2-1
D gene: .
CDR3 protein: CASSIRTLPYNEQFF
CDR3 DNA: TGTGCCAGTAGTATAAGGACTCTACCCTACAATGAGCAGTTCTTC

clone size: .
V gene: TRBV25-1
J gene: TRBJ2-5
D gene: .
CDR3 protein: CASTRSGGPPETQYF
CDR3 DNA: TGTGCCAGCACTAGATCGGGGGGCCCTCCGGAGACCCAGTACTTC

clone size: .
V gene: TRBV28
J gene: TRBJ1-5
D gene: TRBD1
CDR3 protein: CASRSTGGGNQPQHF
CDR3 DNA: TGTGCCAGCAGATCCACAGGGGGCGGCAATCAGCCCCAGCATTTT

clone size: .
V gene: TRBV7-2
J gene: TRBJ2-6
D gene: .
CDR3 protein: CASSLVGGAGANVLTF
CDR3 DNA: TGTGCCAGCAGCTTAGTCGGTGGGGCCGGGGCCAACGTCCTGACTTTC

clone size: .
V gene: TRBV5-1
J gene: TRBJ2-7
D gene: TRBD2
CDR3 protein: CASSLLAGGYEQYF
CDR3 DNA: TGCGCCAGCAGCTTGCTAGCGGGAGGGTACGAGCAGTACTTC

clone size: .
V gene: TRBV27
J gene: TRBJ2-7
D gene: .
CDR3 protein: CASSFRQGNEQYF
CDR3 DNA: TGTGCCAGCAGTTTCAGGCAGGGGAACGAGCAGTACTTC

clone size: .
V gene: TRBV5-6
J gene: TRBJ2-3
D gene: .
CDR3 protein: CASSLGPGSTDTQYF
CDR3 DNA: TGTGCCAGCAGCTTGGGGCCAGGGAGCACAGATACGCAGTATTTT

clone size: .
V gene: TRBV6-1
J gene: TRBJ2-5
D gene: TRBD2
CDR3 protein: CASPGEGTQYF
CDR3 DNA: TGTGCCAGCCCCGGGGAGGGGACCCAGTACTTC

clone size: .
V gene: TRBV6-4
J gene: TRBJ2-1
D gene: TRBD2
CDR3 protein: CASSDVSSGRHNEQFF
CDR3 DNA: TGTGCCAGCAGTGACGTCTCTAGCGGGCGACACAATGAGCAGTTCTTC

clone size: once
V gene: TRBV7-8
J gene: TRBJ2-5
D gene: .
CDR3 protein: CASSLGRVGETQYF
CDR3 DNA: TGTGCCAGCAGCTTAGGGCGGGTTGGGGAGACCCAGTACTTC

clone size: .
V gene: TRBV5-1
J gene: TRBJ1-2
D gene: TRBD1
CDR3 protein: CASRAGQAQGGYTF
CDR3 DNA: TGCGCCAGCAGGGCAGGACAGGCCCAGGGTGGCTACACCTTC

clone size: .
V gene: TRBV18
J gene: TRBJ1-1
D gene: .
CDR3 protein: CASQASGVFTTEAFF
CDR3 DNA: TGTGCCAGTCAGGCGAGCGGGGTTTTTACCACTGAAGCTTTCTTT

clone size: once
V gene: TRBV6-1
J gene: TRBJ1-1
D gene: .
CDR3 protein: CASSEARNTEAFF
CDR3 DNA: TGTGCCAGCAGTGAAGCTAGAAACACTGAAGCTTTCTTT

clone size: .
V gene: TRBV6-1
J gene: TRBJ1-5
D gene: .
CDR3 protein: CASSDGLSNQPQHF
CDR3 DNA: TGTGCCAGCAGTGACGGACTTAGCAATCAGCCCCAGCATTTT

clone size: .
V gene: TRBV7-9
J gene: TRBJ2-1
D gene: .
CDR3 protein: CASSSQARGEQFF
CDR3 DNA: TGTGCCAGCAGCTCCCAGGCTCGGGGAGAGCAGTTCTTC

clone size: once
V gene: TRBV7-9
J gene: TRBJ1-2
D gene: TRBD1
CDR3 protein: CASSHGQGTVYGYTF
CDR3 DNA: TGTGCCAGCAGCCACGGACAGGGGACAGTATATGGCTACACCTTC

clone size: .
V gene: TRBV5-8
J gene: TRBJ1-5
D gene: TRBD1
CDR3 protein: CASSQGQGVGQPQHF
CDR3 DNA: TGTGCCAGCAGCCAGGGACAGGGGGTGGGCCAGCCCCAGCATTTT

clone size: .
V gene: TRBV5-1
J gene: TRBJ1-3
D gene: TRBD1
CDR3 protein: CASSLTGVGNTIYF
CDR3 DNA: TGCGCCAGCAGCTTGACAGGGGTTGGAAACACCATATATTTT

clone size: once
V gene: TRBV7-9
J gene: TRBJ2-5
D gene: .
CDR3 protein: CASSSSSSGSSRETQYF
CDR3 DNA: TGTGCCAGCAGCTCCTCCTCCTCGGGGTCCTCGAGGGAGACCCAGTACTTC

clone size: .
V gene: TRBV6-5
J gene: TRBJ2-3
D gene: TRBD2
CDR3 protein: CASSYSPRDYLPTQYF
CDR3 DNA: TGTGCCAGCAGTTACTCGCCCCGGGACTACCTTCCGACGCAGTATTTT